A single T cell receptor (beta chain) is shown here with its context. Its antigen is as yet unknown. A single record per CDR3 protein comes from TCRdb applying MiXCR to the 5' RACE reads. Counted here are under 250,000 distinct CDR3 sequences, approximately 12% occurring once; the ten biggest clones make up under 7%. These data are taken from a study of CD8 T cells in ankylosing spondylitis. General observations from the study: As reported, disease-linked clones showed significant enrichment in matched ankylosing spondylitis synovial fluid. A TCR beta motif of fewer than ten highly homologous variants appeared characteristic of ankylosing spondylitis blood.

What was sequenced was blood, either unsorted or a sorted T cell fraction (not recorded which). The sequence came from a male donor with ankylosing spondylitis or in good health (not recorded which).

CDR3 in amino acids: CASSSSRETQYF. CDR3 coding DNA: TGTGCCAGCAGCTCATCGCGGGAGACCCAGTACTTC. V gene TRBV11-1 combines with J gene TRBJ2-5, with D uncertain. Trimming left V 4 bases short and J 5 bases short, with 8 bases between. Per the germline V gene, CDR1 is SGHAT and CDR2 is FQDESV (reference sequence). The CDR3 runs to 12 residues.